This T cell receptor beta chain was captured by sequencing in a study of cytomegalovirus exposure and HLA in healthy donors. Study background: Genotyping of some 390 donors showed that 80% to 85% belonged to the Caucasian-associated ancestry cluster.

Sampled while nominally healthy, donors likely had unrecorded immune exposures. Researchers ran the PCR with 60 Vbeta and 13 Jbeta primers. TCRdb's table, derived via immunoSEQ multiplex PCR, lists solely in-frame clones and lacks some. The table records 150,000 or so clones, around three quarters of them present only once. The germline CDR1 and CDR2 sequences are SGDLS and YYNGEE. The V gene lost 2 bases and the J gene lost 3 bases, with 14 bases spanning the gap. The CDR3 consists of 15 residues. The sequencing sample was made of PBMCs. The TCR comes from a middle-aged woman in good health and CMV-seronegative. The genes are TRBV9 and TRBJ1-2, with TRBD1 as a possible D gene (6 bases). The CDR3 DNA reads TGTGCCAGCAGCGTGGGACAAACGGCTGACTATGGCTACACCTTC. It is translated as CASSVGQTADYGYTF.